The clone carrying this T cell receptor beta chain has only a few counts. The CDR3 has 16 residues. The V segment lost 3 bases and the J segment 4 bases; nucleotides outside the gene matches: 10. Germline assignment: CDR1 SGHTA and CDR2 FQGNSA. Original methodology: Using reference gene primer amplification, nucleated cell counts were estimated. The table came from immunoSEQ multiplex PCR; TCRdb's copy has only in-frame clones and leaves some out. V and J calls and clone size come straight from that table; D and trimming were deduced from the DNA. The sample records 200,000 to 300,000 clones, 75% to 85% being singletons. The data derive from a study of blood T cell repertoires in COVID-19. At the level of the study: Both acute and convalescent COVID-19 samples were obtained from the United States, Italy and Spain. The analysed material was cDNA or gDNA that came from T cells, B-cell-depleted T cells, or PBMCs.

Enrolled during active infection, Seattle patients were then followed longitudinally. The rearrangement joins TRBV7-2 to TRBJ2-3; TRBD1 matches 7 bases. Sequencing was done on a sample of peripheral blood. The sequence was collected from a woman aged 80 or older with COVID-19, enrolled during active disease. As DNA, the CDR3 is TGTGCCAGCAGCTTGTCCCGGGACAGCCGGGCAGATACGCAGTATTTT. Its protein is CASSLSRDSRADTQYF.